The 28 T cell receptor beta chains below all came from one sample that was sequenced in a study of CD8+CD57+ T cells in acquired aplastic anemia (dated by TCRdb to 2016 to 2018). Expansion of CD8+CD57+ cells had been shown by flow cytometry in the patients chosen for sequencing. For sequencing, an Illumina HiSeq 2000 was employed. Genomic DNA was used as template for profiling of TCR beta VDJ combinations and CDR3 sequences. TCRdb ran its own pipeline on the public reads, namely fastp trimming at Q25 and MiXCR clone calling, and kept in-frame beta chains. Duplicate CDR3 protein sequences are folded into a single record with the most common DNA and genes. Across this sample there are 150,000 to 200,000 distinct CDR3 sequences, with 45% to 55% seen only once. About 30% of the sample is in the top ten clones. The sample was sorted CD4+, CD8+, or CD8+CD57+ T cells (not recorded which) from PBMCs. All receptors derive from a human donor with aplastic anemia.

This clonotype was observed many times. The V call is TRBV9, the J call TRBJ1-6; D may be TRBD1 (5 bases). The CDR3 totals 15 residues. Germline-derived CDR1 and CDR2 are SGDLS and YYNGEE. V lost 1 base and J 7 bases, leaving 12 bases between the germline ends. CDR3 nucleotides: TGTGCCAGCAGCGTATCGGACACGGTCAATTCACCCCTCCACTTT. It codes for CASSVSDTVNSPLHF.

This clonotype was seen a few times. The chain joins TRBV9 to TRBJ2-7; TRBD2 might be the D (7 bases). The V and J ends lost 0 bases and 4 bases respectively, with 11 bases between them. The CDR3 has 14 amino acids. From germline, CDR1 is SGDLS and CDR2 YYNGEE. The CDR3 DNA reads TGTGCCAGCAGCGTAGAACAGGGAGGGTACGAGCAGTACTTC. As protein: CASSVEQGGYEQYF.

The rearrangement links TRBV7-9 to TRBJ2-5; D gene unclear. The CDR3 is 12 residues long. Germline CDR1 SEHNR, CDR2 FQNEAQ (reference sequence). V dropped 5 bases and J dropped 7 bases, with 11 bases sitting between them. The CDR3 loop is CASSPVAGTQYF. As DNA, the CDR3 is TGTGCCAGCAGCCCGGTGGCAGGGACCCAGTACTTC.

About this clonotype: A much larger clone differs by one base, so this may be a read error. The rearrangement joins TRBV5-1 to TRBJ2-7; tentative D call: TRBD1 (6 bases). The germline V gene has CDR1 SGHRS and CDR2 YFSETQ. Deletions cut 4 bases from V and 6 bases from J, with 14 bases between. This CDR3 has 13 amino acids. The chain's CDR3 is CASSVEQGREQYF. DNA of the CDR3: TGCGCCAGCAGCGTAGAACAGGGTCGCGAGCAGTACTTC. Filled out from reference TRBV5-1 and TRBJ2-7, the complete variable domain reads KAGVTQTPRYLIKTRGQQVTLSCSPISGHRSVSWYQQTPGQGLQFLFEYFSETQRNKGNFPGRFSGRQFSNSRSEMNVSTLELGDSALYLCASSVEQGREQYFGPGTRLTVT.

The chain has TRBV28 and TRBJ2-7; D might be TRBD1 (6 bases). V dropped 5 bases and J dropped 0 bases, with 14 bases sitting between them. This CDR3 has 15 residues. The V gene's germline CDR1 is MDHEN and CDR2 SYDVKM. The CDR3 DNA reads TGTGCCAGCAGTGGCAACAGGGAGCTCTCCTACGAGCAGTACTTC. It yields the protein CASSGNRELSYEQYF.

V and J are TRBV20-1 and TRBJ1-1; a weak D match, TRBD1 (5 bases). The CDR3 is 13 amino acids. Trimming removed 2 bases from V and 8 bases from J, with 15 bases in between. Looked up from germline, CDR1 is DFQATT and CDR2 is SNEGSKA (reference sequence). The CDR3 bases are TGCAGTGCTAGACGACGACAGCCCTCAGAAGCTTTCTTT. As protein: CSARRRQPSEAFF.

This clonotype has just a few counts. The V gene is TRBV5-4, the J gene TRBJ2-3; D is unclear. The CDR3 is made up of 13 amino acids. V lost 0 bases, J lost 1 base, and 3 bases lay in between. Germline CDR1 and CDR2: SGHNT and YYREEE (reference sequence). The CDR3 here is CASSLEGTDTQYF. The CDR3, as DNA: TGTGCCAGCAGCTTGGAGGGCACAGATACGCAGTATTTT. Supplemented by reference TRBV5-4 and TRBJ2-3, the full variable domain reads ETGVTQSPTHLIKTRGQQVTLRCSSQSGHNTVSWYQQALGQGPQFIFQYYREEENGRGNFPPRFSGLQFPNYSSELNVNALELDDSALYLCASSLEGTDTQYFGPGTRLTVL.

This clonotype was detected many times. The genes are TRBV12-5 and TRBJ2-5; 10 bases line up with TRBD2. The CDR3 extends over 14 amino acids. Losses at the gene ends were 8 bases for V and 5 bases for J; bases not matched to a gene: 8. CDR1 and CDR2 from the germline V gene are LGHNT and FRNRAP. CDR3 sequence: CASRPSGRVETQYF. DNA for the CDR3: TGTGCTAGTCGGCCGAGCGGGAGGGTCGAGACCCAGTACTTC.

This clonotype was recorded at least ten times. The chain employs TRBV27 and TRBJ1-2; 8 positions match TRBD1. Losses at the gene ends were 10 bases for V and 7 bases for J; bases not matched to a gene: 8. Per germline, CDR1 MNHEY and CDR2 SMNVEV (reference sequence). The CDR3 runs 12 residues. Here the CDR3 DNA reads TGTGCCACCCGGACAGGGAGCCGTGGCTACACCTTC. Residues: CATRTGSRGYTF.

The chain links TRBV29-1 to TRBJ2-7; 8 bases line up with TRBD1. CDR3 size: 13 residues. Trimming took 6 bases from V and 2 from J; bases not matched to a gene: 6. CDR1 is SQVTM, CDR2 ANQGSEA, per germline. CDR3 region: CSVGQGDAYEQYF. The CDR3 DNA follows: TGCAGCGTCGGACAGGGAGATGCCTACGAGCAGTACTTC.

This clonotype showed up many times. J is TRBJ1-2 and V is TRBV12-5, with D tentatively TRBD1 (6 bases). V was trimmed by 1 base and J by 7 bases, leaving 13 bases between them. The CDR3 is 14 residues long. Germline values: CDR1 LGHNT, CDR2 FRNRAP. The CDR3: CASGLDGQYVGYTF. The CDR3 region has the DNA TGTGCTAGTGGTTTGGACGGACAGTACGTTGGCTACACCTTC.

Concerning this clonotype: This CDR3 is missing its conserved last phenylalanine or tryptophan, likely due to a read error. The CDR3 protein is CASSFQGQGVGQPQHS. Written as DNA, the CDR3 is TGTGCCAGCAGCTTCCAAGGACAGGGGGTGGGTCAGCCCCAGCATTCT. V gene TRBV5-4 combines with J gene TRBJ1-5; 10 bases match TRBD1. The CDR3 spans 16 residues. Trimming removed 2 bases from V and 6 bases from J; junction bases left unmatched: 8. From germline, CDR1 is SGHNT and CDR2 YYREEE (reference sequence).

The gene calls are TRBV5-6 and TRBJ2-7, with D possibly being TRBD1 (6 bases). The V end lost 4 bases, the J end lost 2 bases, and 13 bases lay between the germline ends. Germline loops: CDR1 SGHDT, CDR2 YYEEEE. This CDR3 spans 14 amino acids. CDR3 sequence reads: CASSPPRQAYEQYF. The CDR3 DNA sequence: TGTGCCAGCAGCCCGCCCAGACAGGCCTACGAGCAGTACTTC.

This clonotype appeared once. The genes are TRBV11-1 and TRBJ2-3; 9 bases align to TRBD2. There are 16 residues in the CDR3. The V segment lost 2 bases and the J segment 0 bases; nucleotides outside the gene matches: 3. Germline loops: CDR1 SGHAT, CDR2 FQDESV (reference sequence). The CDR3 sequence: CASSLSGGLSTDTQYF. CDR3 sequence (DNA): TGTGCCAGCAGCTTAAGCGGGGGGCTCAGCACAGATACGCAGTATTTT.

The chain uses TRBV7-9 and TRBJ2-7; 8 bases agree with TRBD2. Matching the DNA end better, TRBJ2-1 makes the J call doubtful. CDR1 SEHNR and CDR2 FQNEAQ come from the germline V gene (reference sequence). This CDR3 has 15 amino acids. As DNA, the CDR3 is TGTGCCAGCAGCTTAGATCGGGGGGGTCCGGATGAGCAGTTCTTC. It yields the protein CASSLDRGGPDEQFF.

Note on this clonotype: At one end, the junction sequence differs from germline, possibly due to a read error. The V call is TRBV7-7, the J call TRBJ2-7; maybe TRBD1 (6 bases). The CDR3 extends over 15 amino acids. Germline CDR1 and CDR2: SSHAT and FNYEAQ (reference sequence). DNA for the CDR3: TGTGCTAGCAGCCCAGGGGTAAGGGGCTCCTACGAGCAGTACTTC. This sequence encodes CASSPGVRGSYEQYF.

This clonotype was seen a handful of times. A read error may be the cause here, since a much bigger clone is one base away. V gene TRBV12-3 or TRBV12-4 combines with J gene TRBJ2-7; TRBD2 might be the D (6 bases). V dropped 6 bases and J dropped 6 bases, with 18 bases sitting between them. The CDR3 consists of 14 residues. The CDR3, as DNA: TGTGCCAGCAGGCGGACCGGGACTGTGAGCGAGCAGTACTTC. Protein product: CASRRTGTVSEQYF.

Here the CDR3 DNA reads TGCGCCAGCAGCCAGAGCGCCGAGGGGGGAGGATCCTACGAGCAGTACTTC. This codes for CASSQSAEGGGSYEQYF. The V and J genes are TRBV4-3 and TRBJ2-7; D is possibly TRBD1 or TRBD2 (6 bases each). Trimming removed 3 bases from V and 1 base from J, with 19 bases in between. The V gene's germline CDR1 is LGHNA and CDR2 YSLEER. The CDR3 is 17 amino acids.

The rearrangement joins TRBV6-5 to TRBJ2-7; TRBD2 agrees at 9 bases. Unmatched junction bases numbered 7, after V lost 0 bases and J lost 7 bases. This CDR3 is 15 amino acids long. In germline, CDR1 is MNHEY, CDR2 SVGAGI. The CDR3 protein is CASSYSVSGGSEQYF. DNA for the CDR3: TGTGCCAGCAGTTACTCCGTAAGCGGGGGGTCGGAGCAGTACTTC.

This chain uses TRBV5-1 with TRBJ2-1; 9 bases fit TRBD2. Germline V gene data show CDR1 as SGHRS and CDR2 as YFSETQ. The CDR3 runs 17 residues. The V segment lost 0 bases and the J segment 3 bases; nucleotides outside the gene matches: 7. Here the CDR3 DNA reads TGCGCCAGCAGCTTGGAAGTAGCGGGAGCTCTCTACAATGAGCAGTTCTTC. It translates to CASSLEVAGALYNEQFF. The full variable domain, in which reference TRBV5-1 and TRBJ2-1 provide the parts outside the CDR3, is KAGVTQTPRYLIKTRGQQVTLSCSPISGHRSVSWYQQTPGQGLQFLFEYFSETQRNKGNFPGRFSGRQFSNSRSEMNVSTLELGDSALYLCASSLEVAGALYNEQFFGPGTRLTVL.

The CDR3 coding sequence is TGTGCCAGCTCACTAGCCTTGTCGTCCGAGCAGTACTTC. Its protein product is CASSLALSSEQYF. This chain joins TRBV2 and TRBJ2-7; D is perhaps TRBD2 (6 bases). CDR3 length: 13 amino acids. Germline loops: CDR1 SNHLY, CDR2 FYNNEI. The V gene lost 8 bases and the J gene lost 6 bases, with 17 bases spanning the gap. The whole variable domain, filled in from reference TRBV2 and TRBJ2-7, reads EPEVTQTPSHQVTQMGQEVILRCVPISNHLYFYWYRQILGQKVEFLVSFYNNEISEKSEIFDDQFSVERPDGSNFTLKIRSTKLEDSAMYFCASSLALSSEQYFGPGTRLTVT.

Note on this clonotype: This is likely a read error, given that the CDR3 carries no conserved phenylalanine or tryptophan at its end. The gene calls are TRBV25-1 and TRBJ2-3; D possibly matches TRBD1 or TRBD2 (5 bases each). CDR3 length: 15 residues. Between the trimmed V and J ends, which lost 3 bases and 2 bases, there was a span of 12 bases. CDR1 is MGHDK, CDR2 SYGVNS, per germline. The CDR3 here is CASSEILGTTDTQYL. The CDR3 DNA is TGTGCCAGCAGTGAGATATTGGGGACCACAGATACGCAGTATTTA.

This clonotype occurred a few times. The chain recombines TRBV7-9 with TRBJ1-6; D is possibly TRBD1 (6 bases). The CDR3 runs to 14 residues. In germline, CDR1 is SEHNR, CDR2 FQNEAQ (reference sequence). Trimming stripped 4 bases from V and 5 bases from J, with 9 bases between. The CDR3 DNA reads TGTGCCAGCAGCTCACAGGGAGATAATTCACCCCTCCACTTT. Its protein is CASSSQGDNSPLHF.

V usage is TRBV7-3 and J usage is TRBJ1-2; TRBD1 is a possible D gene (5 bases). The germline V gene has CDR1 SGHTA and CDR2 FQGTGA. The CDR3 runs 14 residues. V was pared by 5 bases and J by 2 bases, with 12 bases between. CDR3 protein: CASSPDPGNYGYTF. In nucleotides, the CDR3 is TGTGCCAGCAGCCCCGACCCAGGGAACTATGGCTACACCTTC.

The chain combines TRBV20-1 with TRBJ2-7; TRBD2 aligns across 8 bases. The CDR3 runs 15 residues. Germline CDR1 and CDR2: DFQATT and SNEGSKA (reference sequence). The V segment lost 0 bases and the J segment 5 bases; nucleotides outside the gene matches: 9. The CDR3 DNA is TGCAGTGCTAGAGAACTAGAGCGGGAGTGGCACGAGCAGTACTTC. Translating it yields CSARELEREWHEQYF.

The chain carries TRBV5-1 and TRBJ2-2; TRBD1 matches 8 bases. Germline lookup yields CDR1 SGHRS and CDR2 YFSETQ. The CDR3 sequence is 14 residues long. Unmatched junction bases numbered 2, after V lost 6 bases and J lost 1 base. The CDR3: CASKGQENTGELFF. DNA of the CDR3: TGCGCCAGCAAGGGACAGGAGAACACCGGGGAGCTGTTTTTT.

This clonotype has just a few counts. The V and J genes are TRBV9 and TRBJ2-2; D is unresolved. The germline V gene has CDR1 SGDLS and CDR2 YYNGEE. V lost 4 bases and J 6 bases, leaving 13 bases between the germline ends. The CDR3 is 14 amino acids. The CDR3: CASSQVFIPGELFF. In DNA, the CDR3 is TGTGCCAGCAGCCAAGTTTTCATCCCCGGGGAGCTGTTTTTT.

This clonotype occurred many times. V is TRBV29-1 and J is TRBJ1-2, with no clear D. Germline CDR1 and CDR2: SQVTM and ANQGSEA. V lost 4 bases and J lost 8, with 8 bases in between. This CDR3 comprises 10 residues. The CDR3 nucleotides read TGCAGCGTTGCCCTGAGGGGCTACACCTTC. Residues: CSVALRGYTF.